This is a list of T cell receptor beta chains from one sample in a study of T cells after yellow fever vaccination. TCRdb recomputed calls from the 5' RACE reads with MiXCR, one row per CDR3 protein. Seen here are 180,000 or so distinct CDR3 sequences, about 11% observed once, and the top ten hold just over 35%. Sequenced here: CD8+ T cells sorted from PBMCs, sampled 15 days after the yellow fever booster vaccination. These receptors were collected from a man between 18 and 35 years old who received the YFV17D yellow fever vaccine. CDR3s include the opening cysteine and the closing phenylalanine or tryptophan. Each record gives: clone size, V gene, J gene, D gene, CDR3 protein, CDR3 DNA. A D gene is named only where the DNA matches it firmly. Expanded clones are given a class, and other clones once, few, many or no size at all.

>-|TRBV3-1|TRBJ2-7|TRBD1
CASSQQDRVEQYF
TGTGCCAGCAGCCAGCAGGACAGGGTGGAGCAGTACTTC
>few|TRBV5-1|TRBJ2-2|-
CASSWVREATGELFF
TGCGCCAGCAGCTGGGTCAGGGAGGCGACCGGGGAGCTGTTTTTT
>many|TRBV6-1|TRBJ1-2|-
CASSEPQGNYGYTF
TGTGCCAGCAGTGAACCCCAGGGGAACTATGGCTACACCTTC
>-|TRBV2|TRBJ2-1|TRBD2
CASKSASGVYNEQFF
TGTGCCAGCAAGTCGGCTAGCGGCGTGTACAATGAGCAGTTCTTC
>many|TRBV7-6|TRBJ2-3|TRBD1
CASSLGTGPDTQYF
TGTGCCAGCAGCCTTGGGACAGGCCCGGATACGCAGTATTTT
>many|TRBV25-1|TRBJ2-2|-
CASSASRGFGGELFF
TGTGCCAGCAGTGCCTCCAGGGGCTTCGGAGGGGAGCTGTTTTTT
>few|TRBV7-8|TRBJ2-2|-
CASSLETGRPNTGELFF
TGTGCCAGCAGCTTAGAGACAGGTAGACCCAACACCGGGGAGCTGTTTTTT
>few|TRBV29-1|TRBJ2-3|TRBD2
CSVGLAGGTDTQYF
TGCAGCGTTGGGCTAGCGGGGGGTACAGATACGCAGTATTTT
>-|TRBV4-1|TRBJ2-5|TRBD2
CASSQERRGARETQYF
TGCGCCAGCAGCCAAGAACGGCGGGGGGCTAGGGAGACCCAGTACTTC
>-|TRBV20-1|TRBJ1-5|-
CSARDRGVGNQPQHF
TGCAGTGCTAGAGATCGAGGGGTGGGCAATCAGCCCCAGCATTTT
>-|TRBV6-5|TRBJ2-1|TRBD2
CASSPSGGGNEQFF
TGTGCCAGCAGTCCGTCTGGGGGGGGGAATGAGCAGTTCTTC
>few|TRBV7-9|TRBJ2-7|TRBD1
CASGTGVNYEQYF
TGTGCCAGTGGGACAGGGGTAAACTACGAGCAGTACTTC
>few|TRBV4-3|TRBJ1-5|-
CASSQEASVSPYQPQHF
TGCGCCAGCAGCCAAGAAGCCAGCGTCAGTCCCTATCAGCCCCAGCATTTT
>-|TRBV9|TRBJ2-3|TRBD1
CASSVDRGLDTQYF
TGTGCCAGCAGCGTAGACAGGGGGCTCGATACGCAGTATTTT
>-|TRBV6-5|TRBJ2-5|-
CASSSSVPWTQYF
TGTGCCAGCAGTTCGTCGGTGCCTTGGACCCAGTACTTC
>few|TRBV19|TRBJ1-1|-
CASSSPSRRPNTEAFF
TGTGCCAGTAGTTCCCCGTCAAGGCGGCCGAACACTGAAGCTTTCTTT
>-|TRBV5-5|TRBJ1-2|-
CASSLAGRVYGYTF
TGTGCCAGCAGCTTGGCCGGGAGGGTATATGGCTACACCTTC
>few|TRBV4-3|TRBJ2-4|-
CASSQDWLLAKNIQYF
TGCGCCAGCAGCCAAGACTGGCTTCTAGCCAAAAACATTCAGTACTTC
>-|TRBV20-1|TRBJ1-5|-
CSARKRGSQPQHF
TGCAGTGCTAGAAAACGGGGAAGTCAGCCCCAGCATTTT
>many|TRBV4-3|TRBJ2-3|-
CASSQDHFSTDTQYF
TGCGCCAGCAGCCAAGACCACTTCAGCACAGATACGCAGTATTTT
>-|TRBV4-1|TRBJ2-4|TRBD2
CASSQIAGADKNIQYF
TGCGCCAGCAGCCAAATAGCGGGGGCTGACAAAAACATTCAGTACTTC
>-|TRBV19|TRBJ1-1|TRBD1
CASSLYRGPGTEAFF
TGTGCCAGTAGTCTCTACAGGGGGCCAGGAACTGAAGCTTTCTTT
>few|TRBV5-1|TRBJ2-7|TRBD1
CASSTGTGVYEQYF
TGCGCCAGCAGCACCGGGACAGGGGTCTACGAGCAGTACTTC
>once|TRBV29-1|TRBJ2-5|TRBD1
CSVADRLETQYF
TGCAGCGTTGCGGACAGGTTAGAGACCCAGTACTTC
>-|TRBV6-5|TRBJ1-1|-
CASSYREYTEAFF
TGTGCCAGCAGTTACAGGGAGTATACTGAAGCTTTCTTT
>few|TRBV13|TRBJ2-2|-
CASSLEVTGELFF
TGTGCCAGCAGCTTAGAAGTCACCGGGGAGCTGTTTTTT
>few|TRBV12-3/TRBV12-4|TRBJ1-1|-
CASSLMGGGILF
TGTGCCAGCAGTTTAATGGGGGGCGGCATTCTCTTT
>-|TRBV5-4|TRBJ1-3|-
CASSGTPSSGNTIYF
TGTGCCAGCTCCGGGACACCAAGCTCTGGAAACACCATATATTTT